This T cell receptor beta chain stems from a study of T cell responses to AZD1222 COVID-19 vaccine. Study outcomes and limitations: Close to half of spike-specific TCRs reportedly recognize unmutated variant regions. Clonal diversity was possibly underestimated, and white British individuals and females predominated among donors. Along spike, vaccine-associated CD4 TCRs were found throughout, with dominance at 160-218 and 743-854. An increase in Spike-specific TCR breadth and depth was observed after two AZD1222 doses.

Clones were read by immunoSEQ multiplex PCR, and TCRdb kept only the in-frame ones, dropping some. The sample yields 90,000 to 150,000 clones, 70% to 90% seen once. About this clone: Its specificity is not known.

The V gene lost 4 bases and the J gene lost 5 bases, with 14 bases spanning the gap. Germline CDR1 and CDR2: PRHDT and FYEKMQ (reference sequence). This CDR3 region has 14 residues. The chain couples TRBV13 to TRBJ1-1, with D uncertain. The sequence was obtained from an adult in good health. Sequencing used peripheral blood, obtained on day 0 of AZD1222 vaccination. DNA of the CDR3: TGTGCCAGCAGCTCCGGAGGTGTGAGGACTGAAGCTTTCTTT. Translation gives CASSSGGVRTEAFF.